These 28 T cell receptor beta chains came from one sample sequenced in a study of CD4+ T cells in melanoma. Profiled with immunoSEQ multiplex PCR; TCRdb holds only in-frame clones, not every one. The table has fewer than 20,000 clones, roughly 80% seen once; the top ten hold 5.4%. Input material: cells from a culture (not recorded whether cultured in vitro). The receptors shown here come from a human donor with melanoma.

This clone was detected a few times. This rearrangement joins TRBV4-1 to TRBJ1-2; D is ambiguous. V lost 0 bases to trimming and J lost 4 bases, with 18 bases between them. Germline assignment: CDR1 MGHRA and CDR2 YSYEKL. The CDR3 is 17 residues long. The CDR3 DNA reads TGCGCCAGCAGCCAAGAAATTGGGCGTCCTGAGGTCTATGGCTACACCTTC. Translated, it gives CASSQEIGRPEVYGYTF.

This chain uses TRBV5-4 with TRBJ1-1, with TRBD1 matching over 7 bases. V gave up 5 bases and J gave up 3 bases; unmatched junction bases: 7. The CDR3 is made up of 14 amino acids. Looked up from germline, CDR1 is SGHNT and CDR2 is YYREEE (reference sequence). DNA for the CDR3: TGTGCCAGCAGTCGGAGACAGGGTGACACTGAAGCTTTCTTT. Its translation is CASSRRQGDTEAFF.

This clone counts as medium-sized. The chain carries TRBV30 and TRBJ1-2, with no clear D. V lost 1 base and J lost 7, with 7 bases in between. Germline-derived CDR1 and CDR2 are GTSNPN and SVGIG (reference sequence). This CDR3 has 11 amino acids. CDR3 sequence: CAWSAYSGYTF. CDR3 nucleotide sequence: TGTGCCTGGAGTGCTTACAGTGGCTACACCTTC.

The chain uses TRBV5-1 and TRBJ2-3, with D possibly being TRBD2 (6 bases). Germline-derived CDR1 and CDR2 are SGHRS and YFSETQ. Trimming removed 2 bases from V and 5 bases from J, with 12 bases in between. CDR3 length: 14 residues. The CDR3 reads CASSFRGEEDTQYF. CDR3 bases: TGCGCCAGCAGCTTCCGCGGGGAAGAAGATACGCAGTATTTT.

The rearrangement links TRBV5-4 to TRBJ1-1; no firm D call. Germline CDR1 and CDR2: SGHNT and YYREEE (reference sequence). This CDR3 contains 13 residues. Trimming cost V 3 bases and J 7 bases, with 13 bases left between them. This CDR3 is CASSSLLGFEAFF. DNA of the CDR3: TGTGCCAGCAGCTCCCTGTTGGGATTTGAAGCTTTCTTT.

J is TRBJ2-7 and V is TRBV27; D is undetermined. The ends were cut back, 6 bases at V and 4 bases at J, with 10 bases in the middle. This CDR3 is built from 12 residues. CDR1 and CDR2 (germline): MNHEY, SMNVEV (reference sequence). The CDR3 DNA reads TGTGCCAGCAGAACTGGGTTGTACGAGCAGTACTTC. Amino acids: CASRTGLYEQYF.

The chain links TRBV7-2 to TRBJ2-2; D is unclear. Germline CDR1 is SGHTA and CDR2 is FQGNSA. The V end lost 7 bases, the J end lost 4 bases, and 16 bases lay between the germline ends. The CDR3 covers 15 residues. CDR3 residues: CASTQRPSSTGELFF. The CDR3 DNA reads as TGTGCCAGCACCCAGCGACCTAGTTCCACCGGGGAGCTGTTTTTT.

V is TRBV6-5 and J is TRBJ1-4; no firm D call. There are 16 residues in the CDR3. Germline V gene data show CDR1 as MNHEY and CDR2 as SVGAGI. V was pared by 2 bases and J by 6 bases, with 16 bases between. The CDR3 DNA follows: TGTGCCAGCAGTTACACTTGGAGAGAGAGCTATGAAAAACTGTTTTTT. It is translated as CASSYTWRESYEKLFF.

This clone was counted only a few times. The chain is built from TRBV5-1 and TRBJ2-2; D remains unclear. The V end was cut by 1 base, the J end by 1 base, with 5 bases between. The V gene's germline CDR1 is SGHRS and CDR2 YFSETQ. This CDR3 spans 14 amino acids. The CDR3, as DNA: TGCGCCAGCAGCTTGCCCGGGAACACCGGGGAGCTGTTTTTT. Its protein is CASSLPGNTGELFF.

CDR3 loop: CAWSVRRGPPYEQYF. CDR3 DNA: TGTGCCTGGAGTGTTAGAAGGGGACCCCCCTACGAGCAGTACTTC. The V gene is TRBV30, the J gene TRBJ2-7, with D possibly being TRBD1 or TRBD2 (5 bases each). This CDR3 is built from 15 residues. Deletions cut 0 bases from V and 2 bases from J, with 14 bases between. Germline CDR1 reads GTSNPN; CDR2 reads SVGIG (reference sequence).

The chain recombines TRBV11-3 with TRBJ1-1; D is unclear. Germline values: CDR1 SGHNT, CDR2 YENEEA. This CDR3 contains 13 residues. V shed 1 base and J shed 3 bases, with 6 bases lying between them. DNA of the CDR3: TGTGCCAGCAGCTTAGGTGGGGACACTGAAGCTTTCTTT. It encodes CASSLGGDTEAFF.

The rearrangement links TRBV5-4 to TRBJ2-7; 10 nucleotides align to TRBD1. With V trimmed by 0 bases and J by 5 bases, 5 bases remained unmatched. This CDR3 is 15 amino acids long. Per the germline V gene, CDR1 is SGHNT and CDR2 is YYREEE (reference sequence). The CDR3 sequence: CASSLGVTGGHEQYF. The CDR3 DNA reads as TGTGCCAGCAGCTTGGGCGTGACAGGGGGCCACGAGCAGTACTTC.

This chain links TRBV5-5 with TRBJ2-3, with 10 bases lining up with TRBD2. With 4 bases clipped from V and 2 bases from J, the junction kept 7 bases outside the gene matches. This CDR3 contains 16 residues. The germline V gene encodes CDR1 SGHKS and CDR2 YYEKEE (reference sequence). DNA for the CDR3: TGTGCCAGCAGCCCACGGACTAGCGGAGACACAGATACGCAGTATTTT. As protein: CASSPRTSGDTDTQYF.

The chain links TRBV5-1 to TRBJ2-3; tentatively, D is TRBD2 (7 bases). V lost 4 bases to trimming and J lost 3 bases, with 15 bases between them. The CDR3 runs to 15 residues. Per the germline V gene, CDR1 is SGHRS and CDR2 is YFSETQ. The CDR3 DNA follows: TGCGCCAGCAGCCCGCGAGGGGGGGCAACAGATACGCAGTATTTT. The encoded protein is CASSPRGGATDTQYF.

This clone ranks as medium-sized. The CDR3 region has the DNA TGTGCCAGCAGTAGGAGTCAGGGGGATCAGCCCCAGCATTTT. Translated, it gives CASSRSQGDQPQHF. The genes are TRBV27 and TRBJ1-5; 7 nucleotides agree with TRBD1. Germline trimming cut 5 bases from V and 5 bases from J; bases unmatched to any gene: 6. The germline gives CDR1 MNHEY, CDR2 SMNVEV (reference sequence). This CDR3 spans 14 amino acids.

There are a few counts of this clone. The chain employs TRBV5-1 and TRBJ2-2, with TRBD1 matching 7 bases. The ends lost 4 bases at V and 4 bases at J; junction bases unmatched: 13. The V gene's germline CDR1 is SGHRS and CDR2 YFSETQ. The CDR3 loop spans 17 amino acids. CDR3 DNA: TGCGCCAGCAGCCCGCCCCCGACAGGGATGGGCACCGGGGAGCTGTTTTTT. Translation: CASSPPPTGMGTGELFF.

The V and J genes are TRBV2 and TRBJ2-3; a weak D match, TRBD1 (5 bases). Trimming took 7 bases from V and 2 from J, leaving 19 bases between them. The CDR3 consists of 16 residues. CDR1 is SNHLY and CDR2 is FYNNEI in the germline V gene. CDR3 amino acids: CASIWARAGPTDTQYF. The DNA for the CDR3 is TGTGCCAGCATTTGGGCCCGGGCAGGGCCCACAGATACGCAGTATTTT.

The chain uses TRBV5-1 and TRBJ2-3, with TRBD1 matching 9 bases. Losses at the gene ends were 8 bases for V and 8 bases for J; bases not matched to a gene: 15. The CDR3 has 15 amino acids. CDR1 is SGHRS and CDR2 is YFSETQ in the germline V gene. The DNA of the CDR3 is TGCGCCAGTAACCCGGGACAGGGTAAAGGGGGTACGCAGTATTTT. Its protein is CASNPGQGKGGTQYF.

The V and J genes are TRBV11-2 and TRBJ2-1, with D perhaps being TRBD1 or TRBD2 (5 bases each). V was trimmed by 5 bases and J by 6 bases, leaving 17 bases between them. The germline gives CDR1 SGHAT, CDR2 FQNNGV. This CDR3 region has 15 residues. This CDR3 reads CASSPGASSLNEQFF. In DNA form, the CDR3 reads TGTGCCAGCAGCCCCGGGGCTTCTTCCCTCAATGAGCAGTTCTTC.

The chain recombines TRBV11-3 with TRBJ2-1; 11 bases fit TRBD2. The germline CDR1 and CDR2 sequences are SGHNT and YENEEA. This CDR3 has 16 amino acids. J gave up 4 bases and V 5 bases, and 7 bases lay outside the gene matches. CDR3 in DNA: TGTGCCAGCAGCGGCCAACTAGCGGGGGCTTACAATGAGCAGTTCTTC. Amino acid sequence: CASSGQLAGAYNEQFF.

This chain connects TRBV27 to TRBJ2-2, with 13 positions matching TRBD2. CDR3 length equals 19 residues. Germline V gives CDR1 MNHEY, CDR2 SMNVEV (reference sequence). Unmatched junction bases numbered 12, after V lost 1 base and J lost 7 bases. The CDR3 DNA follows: TGTGCCAGCAGTTTATTCGGACTAGCGGGGGCCTTAGGTGGCGGGGAGCTGTTTTTT. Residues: CASSLFGLAGALGGGELFF.

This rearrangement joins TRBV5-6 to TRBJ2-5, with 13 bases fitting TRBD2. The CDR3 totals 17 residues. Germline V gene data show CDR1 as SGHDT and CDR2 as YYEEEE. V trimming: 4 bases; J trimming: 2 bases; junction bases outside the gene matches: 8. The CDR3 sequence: CASSKGLAGLGQETQYF. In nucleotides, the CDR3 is TGTGCCAGCAGCAAGGGACTAGCGGGGTTGGGGCAAGAGACCCAGTACTTC.

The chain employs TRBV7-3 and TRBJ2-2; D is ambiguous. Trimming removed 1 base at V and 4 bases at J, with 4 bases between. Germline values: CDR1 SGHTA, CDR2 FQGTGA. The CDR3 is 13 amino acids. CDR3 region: CASSLIPTGELFF. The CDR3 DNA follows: TGTGCCAGCAGCTTAATCCCCACCGGGGAGCTGTTTTTT. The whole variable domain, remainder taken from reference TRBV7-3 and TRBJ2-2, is GAGVSQTPSNKVTEKGKYVELRCDPISGHTALYWYRQSLGQGPEFLIYFQGTGAADDSGLPNDRFFAVRPEGSVSTLKIQRTERGDSAVYLCASSLIPTGELFFGEGSRLTVL.

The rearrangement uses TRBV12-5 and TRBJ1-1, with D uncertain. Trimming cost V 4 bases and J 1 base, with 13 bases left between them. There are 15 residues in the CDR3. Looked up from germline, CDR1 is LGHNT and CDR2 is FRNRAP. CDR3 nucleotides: TGTGCTAGTGGTTCGGTAGCGGGCCAGAACACTGAAGCTTTCTTT. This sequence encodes CASGSVAGQNTEAFF.

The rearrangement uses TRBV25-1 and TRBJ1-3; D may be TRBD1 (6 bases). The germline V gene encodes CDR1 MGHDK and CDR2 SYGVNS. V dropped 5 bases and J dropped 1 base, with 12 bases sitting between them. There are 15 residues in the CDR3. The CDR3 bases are TGTGCCAGCAGTCGTCCAACAGGGTCTGGAAACACCATATATTTT. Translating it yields CASSRPTGSGNTIYF.

CDR3 region: CASSLENEQFF. The CDR3 DNA follows: TGTGCCAGCAGCTTGGAAAATGAGCAGTTCTTC. The chain carries TRBV13 and TRBJ2-1, with unresolved D. Germline V gene lookup returns CDR1 PRHDT and CDR2 FYEKMQ (reference sequence). The V end was cut by 3 bases, the J end by 7 bases, with 4 bases between. CDR3 size: 11 residues.

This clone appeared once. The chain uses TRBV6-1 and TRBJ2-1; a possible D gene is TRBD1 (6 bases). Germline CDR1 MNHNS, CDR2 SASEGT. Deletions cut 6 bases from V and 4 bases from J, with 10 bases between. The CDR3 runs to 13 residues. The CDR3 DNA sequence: TGTGCCAGCAGCCAACAGGGATACAATGAGCAGTTCTTC. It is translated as CASSQQGYNEQFF.

CDR3 sequence: CASSLVELPGTGNYEQYF. The CDR3 DNA is TGCGCCAGCAGCTTGGTTGAACTCCCCGGGACAGGGAACTACGAGCAGTACTTC. V usage is TRBV5-1 and J usage is TRBJ2-7; 9 bases align to TRBD1. The V gene end was trimmed by 0 bases and the J gene end by 3 bases; junction bases not matched to a gene: 13. Germline V gene sequence: CDR1 SGHRS, CDR2 YFSETQ. The CDR3 length is 18 residues.